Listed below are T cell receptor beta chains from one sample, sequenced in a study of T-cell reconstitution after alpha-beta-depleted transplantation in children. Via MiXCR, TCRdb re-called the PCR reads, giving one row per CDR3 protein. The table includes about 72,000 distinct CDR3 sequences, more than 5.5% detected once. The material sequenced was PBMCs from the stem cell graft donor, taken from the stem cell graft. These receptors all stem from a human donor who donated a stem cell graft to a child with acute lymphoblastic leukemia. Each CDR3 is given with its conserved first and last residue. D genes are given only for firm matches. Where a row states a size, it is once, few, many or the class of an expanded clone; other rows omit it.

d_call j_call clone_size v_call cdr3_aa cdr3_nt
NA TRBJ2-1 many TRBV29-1 CSVEPKRVPYNEQFF TGCAGCGTTGAACCTAAGCGGGTTCCCTACAATGAGCAGTTCTTC
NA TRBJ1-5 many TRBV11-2 CASSSAGWGQPQHF TGTGCCAGCAGCTCAGCAGGGTGGGGACAGCCCCAGCATTTT
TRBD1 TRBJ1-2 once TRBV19 CASSAGTANYGYTF TGTGCCAGTAGTGCCGGGACAGCTAACTATGGCTACACCTTC
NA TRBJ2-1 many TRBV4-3 CASSQTENYNEQFF TGCGCCAGCAGCCAGACAGAAAATTACAATGAGCAGTTCTTC
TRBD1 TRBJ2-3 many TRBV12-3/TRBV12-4 CASSPPTGGMRDTQYF TGTGCCAGCAGTCCACCGACAGGGGGAATGAGGGATACGCAGTATTTT
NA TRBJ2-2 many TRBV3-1 CASSQDTGRYTGELFF TGTGCCAGCAGCCAAGATACGGGCCGATACACCGGGGAGCTGTTTTTT
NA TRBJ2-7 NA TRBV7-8 CASSLDSGDPSYEQYF TGTGCCAGCAGCTTAGACTCAGGGGACCCCTCCTACGAGCAGTACTTC
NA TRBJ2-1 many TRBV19 CASSIDGGTYNEQFF TGTGCCAGTAGTATAGATGGGGGTACCTACAATGAGCAGTTCTTC
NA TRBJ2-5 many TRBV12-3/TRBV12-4 CASSFLKQGRETQYF TGTGCCAGCAGTTTCCTGAAACAGGGGAGGGAGACCCAGTACTTC
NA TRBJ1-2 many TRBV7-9 CASSLGISNPDYGYTF TGTGCCAGCAGCTTAGGGATCAGTAACCCGGACTATGGCTACACCTTC
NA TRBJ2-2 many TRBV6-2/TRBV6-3 CASTPPGTNTGELFF TGTGCCAGCACCCCCCCAGGGACGAACACCGGGGAGCTGTTTTTT
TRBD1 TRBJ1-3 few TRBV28 CASSPGQGLTGNTIYF TGTGCCAGCAGTCCGGGACAGGGTTTGACTGGAAACACCATATATTTT
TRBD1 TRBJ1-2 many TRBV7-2 CASSPTGQANYGYTF TGTGCCAGCAGCCCAACCGGACAGGCCAACTATGGCTACACCTTC
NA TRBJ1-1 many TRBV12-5 CASGLGWNPPETEAFF TGTGCTAGTGGTTTGGGGTGGAATCCCCCGGAAACTGAAGCTTTCTTT
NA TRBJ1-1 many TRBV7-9 CASSLGGRNTEAFF TGTGCCAGCAGCTTAGGGGGGAGAAACACTGAAGCTTTCTTT
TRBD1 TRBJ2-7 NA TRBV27 CASSFRQGDSYEQYF TGTGCCAGCAGTTTCCGGCAGGGGGATTCATACGAGCAGTACTTC
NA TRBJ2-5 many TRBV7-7 CASSLKAGQRETQYF TGTGCTAGCAGTTTGAAGGCGGGACAGAGAGAGACCCAGTACTTC
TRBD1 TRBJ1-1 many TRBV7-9 CASSPPGTANTEAFF TGTGCCAGCAGCCCCCCGGGGACAGCGAACACTGAAGCTTTCTTT
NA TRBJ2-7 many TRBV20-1 CSARPRGVGTSYEQYF TGCAGTGCTAGACCCCGGGGAGTAGGGACGTCCTACGAGCAGTACTTC
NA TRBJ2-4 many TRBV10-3 CAIRGEGGLNIQYF TGTGCCATCAGGGGGGAGGGGGGCCTAAACATTCAGTACTTC
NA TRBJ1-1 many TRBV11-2 CASSLGRDRSAFF TGTGCCAGCAGCTTAGGTAGGGACCGCAGCGCTTTCTTT
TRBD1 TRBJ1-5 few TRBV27 CASSLLGDRAQPQHF TGTGCCAGCAGTTTATTAGGAGACAGGGCTCAGCCCCAGCATTTT
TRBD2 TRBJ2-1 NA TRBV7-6 CASSRLAGSSYNEQFF TGTGCCAGCAGCCGACTAGCGGGTAGCTCCTACAATGAGCAGTTCTTC
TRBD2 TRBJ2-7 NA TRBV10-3 CATGGVLSYEQYF TGTGCCACGGGGGGGGTACTATCCTACGAGCAGTACTTC
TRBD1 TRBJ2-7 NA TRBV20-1 CSAKPGTGGGYEQYF TGCAGTGCCAAACCCGGGACAGGGGGCGGGTACGAGCAGTACTTC
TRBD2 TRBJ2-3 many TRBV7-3 CASSLMGGGAEDTQYF TGTGCCAGCAGCTTAATGGGCGGGGGGGCCGAAGATACGCAGTATTTT
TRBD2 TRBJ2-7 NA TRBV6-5 CASSSPGLAGQGPYF TGTGCCAGCAGTTCTCCGGGACTAGCGGGGCAGGGGCCGTACTTC
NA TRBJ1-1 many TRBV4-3 CASSQEQGNTEAFF TGCGCCAGCAGCCAAGAACAGGGGAACACTGAAGCTTTCTTT
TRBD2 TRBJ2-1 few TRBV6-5 CASSFGTTQFDYNEQFF TGTGCCAGCAGTTTCGGGACTACACAATTTGACTACAATGAGCAGTTCTTC
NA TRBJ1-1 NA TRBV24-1 CATSDRGPEAFF TGTGCCACCAGTGACAGGGGCCCTGAAGCTTTCTTT
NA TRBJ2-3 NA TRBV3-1 CASSHPDGGDTQYF TGTGCCAGCAGCCATCCAGATGGGGGAGATACGCAGTATTTT